A single sample is the source of the 21 T cell receptor beta chains below, sequenced in a study of T-cell reconstitution after alpha-beta-depleted transplantation in children. The library targeted TCRbeta and was prepared with unique molecular identifiers. TCRdb reanalysed the PCR reads using MiXCR and keeps one entry per CDR3 protein. Of around 480,000 distinct CDR3 sequences listed, about 30% are singletons. The sequences come from PBMCs from the stem cell graft donor, collected from the stem cell graft. Receptor source: a human donor who donated a stem cell graft to a child with aplastic anemia.

A few counts support this clonotype. This sequence joins TRBV4-3 and TRBJ2-3; maybe TRBD2 (5 bases). CDR3 length: 17 amino acids. From germline, CDR1 is LGHNA and CDR2 YSLEER. The germline V and J ends were trimmed by 2 bases and 4 bases, with 19 bases remaining between them. The CDR3 reads CASSQRDTGYGPDTQYF. The CDR3 coding sequence is TGCGCCAGCAGCCAACGCGACACGGGGTATGGCCCAGATACGCAGTATTTT.

The chain has TRBV5-1 and TRBJ2-7, with 7 bases aligning to TRBD1. V dropped 7 bases and J dropped 4; count of bases not matched to a gene: 8. Germline lookup yields CDR1 SGHRS and CDR2 YFSETQ. The CDR3 totals 13 residues. CDR3 in amino acids: CASQLDRAYEQYF. CDR3 bases: TGCGCCAGCCAACTCGACAGGGCGTACGAGCAGTACTTC.

This chain joins TRBV5-1 and TRBJ2-3; D may be TRBD1 (5 bases). V lost 3 bases and J 5 bases, leaving 10 bases between the germline ends. Per the germline V gene, CDR1 is SGHRS and CDR2 is YFSETQ. This CDR3 comprises 13 residues. CDR3 region: CASSWQGIDTQYF. The CDR3, as DNA: TGCGCCAGCAGCTGGCAGGGTATAGATACGCAGTATTTT.

This clonotype occurred a few times. This chain links TRBV9 with TRBJ2-3, with 7 bases matching TRBD2. This CDR3 comprises 13 residues. Germline trimming cut 5 bases from V and 4 bases from J; bases unmatched to any gene: 4. In germline, CDR1 is SGDLS, CDR2 YYNGEE. This CDR3 is CASSRTSSDTQYF. The CDR3 nucleotides are TGTGCCAGCAGTCGGACTAGTTCAGATACGCAGTATTTT.

The chain couples TRBV7-9 to TRBJ1-2, with D possibly being TRBD1 (6 bases). Germline assignment: CDR1 SEHNR and CDR2 FQNEAQ (reference sequence). The ends were cut back, 4 bases at V and 4 bases at J, with 13 bases in the middle. This CDR3 is built from 14 residues. The CDR3 protein is CASSSAQGIYGYTF. The CDR3 coding sequence is TGTGCCAGCAGCTCGGCCCAGGGGATCTATGGCTACACCTTC.

The V gene is TRBV5-1, the J gene TRBJ2-2; D possibly corresponds to TRBD1 (5 bases). The CDR3 contains 15 residues. Germline V CDR1 and CDR2: SGHRS, YFSETQ. The V end was cut by 0 bases, the J end by 5 bases, with 11 bases between. This chain's CDR3 is CASSLEGRGTGELFF. Here the CDR3 DNA reads TGCGCCAGCAGCTTGGAAGGAAGGGGTACCGGGGAGCTGTTTTTT.

This rearrangement joins TRBV28 to TRBJ1-5, with D tentatively TRBD1 (5 bases). Trimming stripped 6 bases from V and 6 bases from J, with 9 bases between. Per germline, CDR1 MDHEN and CDR2 SYDVKM. The CDR3 length is 12 residues. The CDR3 here is CASRGGVQPQHF. In DNA, the CDR3 is TGTGCCAGCAGGGGAGGGGTTCAGCCCCAGCATTTT.

The chain couples TRBV30 to TRBJ1-2, with D possibly being TRBD1 (6 bases). Germline-derived CDR1 and CDR2 are GTSNPN and SVGIG (reference sequence). This CDR3 is built from 13 residues. V gave up 4 bases and J gave up 3 bases, with 12 bases separating them. The CDR3 spells CAWTPDRDYGYTF. The CDR3 nucleotides read TGTGCCTGGACGCCGGACAGAGACTATGGCTACACCTTC.

The chain combines TRBV20-1 with TRBJ2-1; TRBD2 aligns across 8 bases. CDR3 length: 17 residues. The germline gives CDR1 DFQATT, CDR2 SNEGSKA (reference sequence). V lost 0 bases and J lost 9; bases outside the gene matches: 16. CDR3 sequence: CSARDLPSSGSSGEQFF. For the CDR3, the DNA is TGCAGTGCTAGAGATCTTCCTTCCAGCGGGAGTTCCGGTGAGCAGTTCTTC.

Many counts were recorded for this clonotype. The chain recombines TRBV29-1 with TRBJ2-7, with D tentatively TRBD2 (6 bases). The CDR3 is 9 amino acids. Germline CDR1 reads SQVTM; CDR2 reads ANQGSEA. This chain's CDR3 is CRGGYEQYV. CDR3 bases: TGCAGGGGGGGTTACGAGCAGTACGTC.

The chain has TRBV5-8 and TRBJ1-2, with unresolved D. The germline V gene encodes CDR1 SGHTS and CDR2 YDEGEE. Trimming stripped 0 bases from V and 0 bases from J, with 9 bases between. CDR3 length: 15 residues. CDR3 protein: CASSLGPRTNYGYTF. CDR3 in DNA: TGTGCCAGCAGCTTGGGGCCACGTACTAACTATGGCTACACCTTC. Drawing the rest from reference TRBV5-8 and TRBJ1-2, the complete variable domain is EAGVTQSPTHLIKTRGQQATLRCSPISGHTSVYWYQQALGLGLQFLLWYDEGEERNRGNFPPRFSGRQFPNYSSELNVNALELEDSALYLCASSLGPRTNYGYTFGSGTRLTVV.

This clonotype was seen a handful of times. The chain has TRBV29-1 and TRBJ2-1; 10 positions match TRBD2. CDR3 size: 14 residues. Germline V gene lookup returns CDR1 SQVTM and CDR2 ANQGSEA. V was clipped by 7 bases and J by 5 bases; unmatched bases: 8. CDR3 loop: CSAASLAGDNEQFF. In nucleotides, the CDR3 is TGCAGCGCGGCGAGCCTAGCGGGAGACAATGAGCAGTTCTTC.

Only a few counts were recorded for this clonotype. The J gene is TRBJ2-1, the V gene TRBV21-1; TRBD2, the D gene given by the table, was not confirmed from the DNA. TRBV21-1 is shown as a pseudogene. This CDR3 has 16 amino acids. CDR3 nucleotides: TGTGCCAGCAGCTTACGACTAGCGGGATGGTACAATGAGCAGTTCTTC. Residues: CASSLRLAGWYNEQFF.

This chain uses TRBV27 with TRBJ2-1; the D is unclear. V lost 2 bases and J lost 7, with 15 bases in between. This CDR3 is 15 amino acids long. Germline CDR1 MNHEY, CDR2 SMNVEV (reference sequence). The CDR3 region is CASSLVPRLANEQFF. In DNA form, the CDR3 reads TGTGCCAGCAGTTTAGTACCCCGACTTGCAAATGAGCAGTTCTTC.

There are a few counts of this clonotype. The chain uses TRBV15 and TRBJ2-1; D may be TRBD2 (7 bases). This CDR3 region has 15 residues. Germline loops: CDR1 LNHNV, CDR2 YYDKDF (reference sequence). The germline V and J ends were trimmed by 2 bases and 9 bases, with 17 bases remaining between them. DNA for the CDR3: TGTGCCACCAGCAGAACCGCGGGGGCTCTGATTGAGCAGTTCTTC. This sequence encodes CATSRTAGALIEQFF.

This chain joins TRBV10-3 and TRBJ2-5, with D possibly being TRBD2 (5 bases). Deletions cut 2 bases from V and 1 base from J, with 5 bases between. The CDR3 is 13 amino acids. Looked up from germline, CDR1 is ENHRY and CDR2 is SYGVKD. In DNA form, the CDR3 reads TGTGCCATCAGTGAGGCGGGCCAAGAGACCCAGTACTTC. Its translation: CAISEAGQETQYF.

This clonotype was found once. The chain uses TRBV5-5 and TRBJ2-3; 10 bases are a match to TRBD2. V gave up 3 bases and J gave up 3 bases; unmatched junction bases: 7. Germline V gene lookup returns CDR1 SGHKS and CDR2 YYEKEE (reference sequence). This CDR3 has 16 amino acids. Here the CDR3 DNA reads TGTGCCAGCAGCTCCTCCGGGACTAGCGTTACAGATACGCAGTATTTT. Amino acid sequence: CASSSSGTSVTDTQYF.

This clonotype was detected only a few times. V usage is TRBV20-1 and J usage is TRBJ2-3; 12 bases are a match to TRBD2. The V and J ends lost 1 base and 0 bases, in that order; junction bases with no gene match: 2. Germline V gene data show CDR1 as DFQATT and CDR2 as SNEGSKA (reference sequence). The CDR3 length is 16 residues. CDR3 loop: CSARGTSGTSTDTQYF. The CDR3 DNA reads TGCAGTGCTAGAGGGACTAGCGGGACTAGCACAGATACGCAGTATTTT.

The genes are TRBV20-1 and TRBJ2-6; D perhaps matches TRBD2 (7 bases). The CDR3 contains 18 residues. The V end was cut by 4 bases, the J end by 0 bases, with 19 bases between. The V gene's germline CDR1 is DFQATT and CDR2 SNEGSKA (reference sequence). CDR3 coding DNA: TGCAGTGCTAATTGGGGGAGGGGGTGGAACTCTGGGGCCAACGTCCTGACTTTC. It is translated as CSANWGRGWNSGANVLTF.

This chain uses TRBV12-3 or TRBV12-4 with TRBJ1-5; D is unclear. Trimming pared 3 bases from V and 3 bases from J, leaving 9 bases between. This CDR3 is 14 amino acids long. The CDR3 sequence: CASSLPGHNQPQHF. In nucleotides, the CDR3 is TGTGCCAGCAGTTTGCCTGGGCACAATCAGCCCCAGCATTTT.

The CDR3 DNA reads TGTGCCAGCAGCCCAGAGGGGGCCGCCACCGGGGAGCTGTTTTTT. Translated, it gives CASSPEGAATGELFF. The V call is TRBV7-2, the J call TRBJ2-2, with TRBD1 identical over 7 bases. CDR1 is SGHTA and CDR2 is FQGNSA in the germline V gene. The CDR3 length is 15 residues. Trimming cost V 5 bases and J 4 bases; bases outside gene matches: 7.